This T cell receptor beta chain was observed in a study of cytomegalovirus exposure and HLA in healthy donors. Study-wide findings and caveats: In a later analysis, first-cohort TCR clusters were found to tend to co-occur in the 120 validation repertoires. Among TCR beta chains, those listed as cytomegalovirus-associated numbered around 160.

As for this clone: The target antigen is unknown.

Looked up from germline, CDR1 is SNHLY and CDR2 is FYNNEI. CDR3 size: 14 residues. V was trimmed by 6 bases and J by 0 bases, leaving 10 bases between them. The data were produced by immunoSEQ multiplex PCR, yet TCRdb's version contains in-frame clones alone and is incomplete. The table records 250,000 to 300,000 clones, approximately 86% of them present only once. What was sequenced was PBMCs. This chain links TRBV2 with TRBJ2-3; a weak D match, TRBD1 (5 bases). The clonotype comes from a young woman in good health and CMV-seronegative. CDR3 sequence: CASRDPGSTDTQYF. In nucleotides, the CDR3 is TGTGCCAGCAGGGACCCAGGGAGCACAGATACGCAGTATTTT. The variable domain in full, with the rest retrieved from reference TRBV2 and TRBJ2-3, is EPEVTQTPSHQVTQMGQEVILRCVPISNHLYFYWYRQILGQKVEFLVSFYNNEISEKSEIFDDQFSVERPDGSNFTLKIRSTKLEDSAMYFCASRDPGSTDTQYFGPGTRLTVL.